The next 10 T cell receptor beta chains were all read from a single sample in a study of T cell changes during pregnancy in multiple sclerosis. Produced via immunoSEQ multiplex PCR; TCRdb's table is partial and in-frame only. The sample has approximately 100,000 clones, 80% to 95% seen once. The input for sequencing was peripheral blood, taken after pregnancy. These receptors were taken from a female donor with multiple sclerosis, enrolled in a pregnancy study.

This clone was seen once. The rearrangement links TRBV6-5 to TRBJ1-2; 9 bases align to TRBD1. Unmatched junction bases numbered 4, after V lost 0 bases and J lost 5 bases. The CDR3 extends over 15 amino acids. CDR1 is MNHEY and CDR2 is SVGAGI in the germline V gene. CDR3 sequence reads: CASSYSPQGAYGYTF. In DNA form, the CDR3 reads TGTGCCAGCAGTTACTCTCCACAGGGGGCATATGGCTACACCTTC.

This chain joins TRBV5-1 and TRBJ2-7; D is possibly TRBD2 (5 bases). This CDR3 has 14 residues. Germline CDR1 reads SGHRS; CDR2 reads YFSETQ. Trimming shortened V by 5 bases and J by 2 bases, and 14 bases separated the two germline ends. The CDR3 DNA reads TGCGCCAGCAGACGGGAAGGCGTCCCCTACGAGCAGTACTTC. It specifies CASRREGVPYEQYF.

This chain uses TRBV29-1 with TRBJ2-2, with TRBD2 matching 8 bases. Germline-derived CDR1 and CDR2 are SQVTM and ANQGSEA. V trimming: 4 bases; J trimming: 0 bases; junction bases outside the gene matches: 4. The CDR3 spans 15 residues. The CDR3 loop is CSVVGRGANTGELFF. CDR3 sequence (DNA): TGCAGCGTTGTTGGGCGGGGGGCGAACACCGGGGAGCTGTTTTTT.

The chain is built from TRBV7-9 and TRBJ1-1, with 9 bases aligning to TRBD1. CDR1 and CDR2 (germline): SEHNR, FQNEAQ (reference sequence). V lost 4 bases and J lost 4; bases outside the gene matches: 7. The CDR3 is made up of 15 amino acids. The CDR3 region is CASSSGGDRVTEAFF. The CDR3 DNA reads as TGTGCCAGCAGCTCGGGGGGGGACAGGGTCACTGAAGCTTTCTTT.

J is TRBJ2-1 and V is TRBV27, with a tentative D call TRBD1 (5 bases). Germline V gene sequence: CDR1 MNHEY, CDR2 SMNVEV (reference sequence). The V end was cut by 6 bases, the J end by 9 bases, with 9 bases between. This CDR3 contains 11 residues. The CDR3 DNA sequence: TGTGCCAGCAGGGGGCTAAGTGAGCAGTTCTTC. It codes for CASRGLSEQFF.

This rearrangement joins TRBV7-8 to TRBJ2-7; 7 bases line up with TRBD2. CDR1 is SGHVS, CDR2 FQNEAQ, per germline. The ends lost 2 bases at V and 6 bases at J; junction bases unmatched: 16. The CDR3 covers 17 residues. This chain's CDR3 is CASSLRWGGTLYVEQYF. DNA for the CDR3: TGTGCCAGCAGCTTACGTTGGGGAGGGACGCTCTACGTCGAGCAGTACTTC.

This chain connects TRBV29-1 to TRBJ2-3; a possible D gene is TRBD1 (6 bases). Germline values: CDR1 SQVTM, CDR2 ANQGSEA. V was cut by 6 bases and J by 9 bases, with 19 bases left in between. CDR3 size: 13 residues. The CDR3 is CSVVLRQVGTQYF. The CDR3 nucleotides are TGCAGCGTGGTTCTTCGACAGGTTGGAACGCAGTATTTT.

Of note for this clone: The junction shows a germline mismatch at one end, possibly a read error. The CDR3 nucleotides read TGTGCCAGCAGCATGGGACAGGGTGGAGACACCATATATTTT. Protein product: CASSMGQGGDTIYF. J is TRBJ1-3 and V is TRBV11-2; TRBD1 agrees at 9 bases. Germline V gene sequence: CDR1 SGHAT, CDR2 FQNNGV. The CDR3 spans 14 residues.

V usage is TRBV14 and J usage is TRBJ1-4; D is unresolved. The V gene's germline CDR1 is SGHDN and CDR2 FVKESK. The CDR3 covers 14 residues. Trimming pared 0 bases from V and 7 bases from J, leaving 9 bases between. Here the CDR3 DNA reads TGTGCCAGCAGCCAAGATTCCCCTATTGAAAAACTGTTTTTT. It specifies CASSQDSPIEKLFF.

The rearrangement links TRBV10-3 to TRBJ2-5, with TRBD2 identical over 12 bases. The CDR3 runs to 15 residues. Germline V gives CDR1 ENHRY, CDR2 SYGVKD. The junction had 6 bases not matched to a gene; V was cut back by 5 bases and J by 5 bases. CDR3 region: CAISPTSGGGETQYF. CDR3 DNA: TGTGCCATCAGTCCGACTAGCGGGGGAGGGGAGACCCAGTACTTC.